This passage covers 10 T cell receptor beta chains from one sample sequenced in a study of T cells in Graves' hyperthyroidism and ophthalmopathy. Amplified TCR beta CDR3 regions derived from RNA transcripts. When the TCR CDR3 underwent first-round RT-PCR, the HTBI primer set was used. One entry per CDR3 protein results from TCRdb running MiXCR on the multiplex PCR reads. This table has roughly 380,000 distinct CDR3 sequences, approximately 15% appearing once. The sample taken for sequencing was blood. These receptors were taken from a woman aged 55-69 years with Graves' hyperthyroidism.

This clonotype came up a few times. This chain uses TRBV20-1 with TRBJ1-2; no clear D gene. Germline V lookup: CDR1 DFQATT, CDR2 SNEGSKA (reference sequence). Trimming removed 6 bases at V and 0 bases at J, with 5 bases between. This CDR3 is built from 11 residues. The CDR3 region has the DNA TGCAGTGCCCGAACTAACTATGGCTACACCTTC. This gives the protein CSARTNYGYTF.

In its sample, this clonotype was seen many times. The rearrangement links TRBV4-2 to TRBJ2-3; TRBD2 matches 7 bases. This CDR3 is 16 amino acids long. Per the germline V gene, CDR1 is LGHNA and CDR2 is YNFKEQ. V lost 2 bases to trimming and J lost 1 base; unmatched junction nucleotides: 6. CDR3 in DNA: TGTGCCAGCAGCCAATCGAGTACTAGCGGCACAGATACGCAGTATTTT. Translated: CASSQSSTSGTDTQYF.

This clonotype was counted only a few times. This chain links TRBV4-1 with TRBJ2-3, with 12 nucleotides matching TRBD2. The CDR3 length is 16 residues. Germline values: CDR1 MGHRA, CDR2 YSYEKL. Trimming at V came to 4 bases and at J to 5 bases, leaving 7 bases not matched to a gene. The CDR3 loop reads CASSRASGRAQDTQYF. The DNA of the CDR3 is TGCGCCAGCAGCCGGGCTAGCGGGAGGGCCCAAGATACGCAGTATTTT.

This clonotype was observed many times. The chain carries TRBV6-1 and TRBJ1-1; D gene uncertain. Trimming took off 6 bases at V and 3 bases at J, with 17 bases between the two ends. CDR1 is MNHNS, CDR2 SASEGT, per germline. The CDR3 covers 15 residues. The CDR3 nucleotides are TGTGCCAGCAGGACCCAACTCGGTCTTTACACTGAAGCTTTCTTT. Its translation: CASRTQLGLYTEAFF.

This clonotype turned up a few times. The J gene is TRBJ2-2, the V gene TRBV7-9; 12 nucleotides align to TRBD2. The V gene's germline CDR1 is SEHNR and CDR2 FQNEAQ (reference sequence). J was trimmed by 5 bases and V by 5 bases; bases with no gene match: 6. CDR3 length: 16 amino acids. Written as DNA, the CDR3 is TGTGCCAGCAGCCCGACTAGCGGGAGTTTTACCGGGGAGCTGTTTTTT. Translated, it gives CASSPTSGSFTGELFF.

This clonotype has only a few counts. V usage is TRBV19 and J usage is TRBJ1-1; tentative D call: TRBD1 (5 bases). Germline V gives CDR1 LNHDA, CDR2 SQIVND (reference sequence). The CDR3 covers 16 residues. Trimming took 7 bases from V and 5 from J, leaving 23 bases between them. CDR3 amino acids: CASTEGFRRDGTEAFF. Here the CDR3 DNA reads TGTGCCAGTACCGAAGGGTTTCGCAGGGACGGGACTGAAGCTTTCTTT.

This clonotype was observed a handful of times. The J gene is TRBJ1-5, the V gene TRBV5-1; TRBD1 agrees at 8 bases. Germline values: CDR1 SGHRS, CDR2 YFSETQ. Trimming took 5 bases from V and 6 from J; bases not matched to a gene: 10. The CDR3 spans 15 residues. In nucleotides, the CDR3 is TGCGCCAGCAGTTTATCAGGGGGCACCGGTCAGCCCCAGCATTTT. This translates into CASSLSGGTGQPQHF. The whole variable domain, remainder taken from reference TRBV5-1 and TRBJ1-5, is KAGVTQTPRYLIKTRGQQVTLSCSPISGHRSVSWYQQTPGQGLQFLFEYFSETQRNKGNFPGRFSGRQFSNSRSEMNVSTLELGDSALYLCASSLSGGTGQPQHFGDGTRLSIL.

On this clonotype: A clone one base away is much larger, so this may be a read error. This chain joins TRBV2 and TRBJ2-5; D gene unclear. Germline assignment: CDR1 SNHLY and CDR2 FYNNEI. The CDR3 is 12 amino acids. V lost 10 bases and J 7 bases, leaving 16 bases between the germline ends. The CDR3 reads CANGPQRGTQYF. The CDR3 region has the DNA TGTGCCAACGGGCCCCAGCGAGGGACCCAGTACTTC.

The V gene is TRBV7-9, the J gene TRBJ1-5; D is uncertain. CDR3 size: 12 residues. From germline, CDR1 is SEHNR and CDR2 FQNEAQ (reference sequence). V shed 9 bases and J shed 3 bases, with 9 bases lying between them. The CDR3 spells CASCVYNQPQHF. CDR3 sequence (DNA): TGTGCCAGTTGTGTGTACAATCAGCCCCAGCATTTT.

The chain has TRBV7-3 and TRBJ2-6; D is possibly TRBD2 (5 bases). Germline V gene data show CDR1 as SGHTA and CDR2 as FQGTGA. CDR3 size: 15 residues. V lost 5 bases and J lost 2, with 10 bases in between. The DNA for the CDR3 is TGTGCCAGCAGCCATGGAGGACCTGGGGCCAACGTCCTGACTTTC. Its protein product is CASSHGGPGANVLTF.